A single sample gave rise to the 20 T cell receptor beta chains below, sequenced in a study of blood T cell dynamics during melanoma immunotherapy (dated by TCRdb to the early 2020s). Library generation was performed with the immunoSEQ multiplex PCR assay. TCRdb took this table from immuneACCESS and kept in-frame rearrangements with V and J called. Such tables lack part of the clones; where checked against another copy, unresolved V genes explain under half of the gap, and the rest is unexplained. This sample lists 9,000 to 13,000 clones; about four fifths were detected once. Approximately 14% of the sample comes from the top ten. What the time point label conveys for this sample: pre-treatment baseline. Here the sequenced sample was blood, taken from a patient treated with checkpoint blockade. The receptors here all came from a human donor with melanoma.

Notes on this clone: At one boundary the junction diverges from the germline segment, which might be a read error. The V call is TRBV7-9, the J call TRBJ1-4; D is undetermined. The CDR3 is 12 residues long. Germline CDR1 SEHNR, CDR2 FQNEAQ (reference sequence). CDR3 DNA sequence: TGTGCCGGCAGAGACGACGGTGAAAAACTGTTTTTT. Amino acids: CAGRDDGEKLFF.

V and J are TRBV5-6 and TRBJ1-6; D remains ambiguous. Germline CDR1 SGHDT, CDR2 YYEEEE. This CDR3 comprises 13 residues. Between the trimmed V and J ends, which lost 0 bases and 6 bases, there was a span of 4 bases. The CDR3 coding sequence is TGTGCCAGCAGCTTGGCAGCTAATTCACCCCTCCACTTT. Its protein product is CASSLAANSPLHF.

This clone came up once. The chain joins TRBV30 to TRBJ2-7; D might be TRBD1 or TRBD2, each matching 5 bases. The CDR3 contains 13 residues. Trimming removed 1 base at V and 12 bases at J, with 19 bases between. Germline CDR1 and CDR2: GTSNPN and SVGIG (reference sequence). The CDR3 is CAWSGGGSFLWYF. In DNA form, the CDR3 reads TGTGCCTGGAGTGGTGGGGGTTCCTTCCTTTGGTACTTC.

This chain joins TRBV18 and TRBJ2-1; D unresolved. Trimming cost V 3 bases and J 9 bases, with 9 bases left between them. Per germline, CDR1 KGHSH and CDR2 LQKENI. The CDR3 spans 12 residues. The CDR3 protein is CASSPMAIEQFF. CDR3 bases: TGTGCCAGCTCACCCATGGCGATTGAGCAGTTCTTC.

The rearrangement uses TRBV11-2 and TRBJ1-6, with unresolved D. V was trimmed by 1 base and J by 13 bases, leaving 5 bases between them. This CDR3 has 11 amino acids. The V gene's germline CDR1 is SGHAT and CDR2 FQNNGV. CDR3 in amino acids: CASSLGGPLHF. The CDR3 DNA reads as TGTGCCAGCAGCTTAGGAGGTCCCCTCCACTTT.

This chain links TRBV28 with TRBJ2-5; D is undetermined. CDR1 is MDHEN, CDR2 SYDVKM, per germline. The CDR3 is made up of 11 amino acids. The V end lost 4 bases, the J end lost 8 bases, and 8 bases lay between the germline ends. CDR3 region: CASSSTRTQYF. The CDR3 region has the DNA TGTGCCAGCAGTTCAACCCGAACCCAGTACTTC.

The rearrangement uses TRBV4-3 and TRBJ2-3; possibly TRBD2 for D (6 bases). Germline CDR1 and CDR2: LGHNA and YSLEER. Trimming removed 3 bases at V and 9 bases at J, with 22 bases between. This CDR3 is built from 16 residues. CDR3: CASSQNREGRGKTQYF. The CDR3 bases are TGCGCCAGCAGCCAGAACCGAGAGGGGCGGGGTAAGACGCAGTATTTT.

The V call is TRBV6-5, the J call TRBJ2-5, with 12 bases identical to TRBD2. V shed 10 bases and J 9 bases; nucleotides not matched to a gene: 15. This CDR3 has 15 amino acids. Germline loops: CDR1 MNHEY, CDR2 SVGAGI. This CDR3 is CATSPSGGDRGAQYF. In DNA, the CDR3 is TGTGCCACTTCACCTAGCGGGGGGGACCGAGGGGCCCAGTACTTC.

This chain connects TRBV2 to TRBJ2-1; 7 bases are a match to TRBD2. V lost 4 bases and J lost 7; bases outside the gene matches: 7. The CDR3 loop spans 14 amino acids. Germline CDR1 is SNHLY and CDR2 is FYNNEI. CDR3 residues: CASSGIAGGNEQFF. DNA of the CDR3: TGTGCCAGCAGTGGCATAGCGGGTGGAAATGAGCAGTTCTTC.

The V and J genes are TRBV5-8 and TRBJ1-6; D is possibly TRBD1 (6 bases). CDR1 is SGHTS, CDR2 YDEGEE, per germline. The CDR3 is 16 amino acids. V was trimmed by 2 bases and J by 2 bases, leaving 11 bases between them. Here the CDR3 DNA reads TGTGCCAGCAGCTTTCGCGGACAGCCCTATAATTCACCCCTCCACTTT. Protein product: CASSFRGQPYNSPLHF.

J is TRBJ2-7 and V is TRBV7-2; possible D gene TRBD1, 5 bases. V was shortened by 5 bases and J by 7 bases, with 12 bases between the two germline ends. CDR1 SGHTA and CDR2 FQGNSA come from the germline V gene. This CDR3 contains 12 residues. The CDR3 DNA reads TGTGCCAGCAGCCTAGGGTCAGGGGAGCAGTACTTC. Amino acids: CASSLGSGEQYF.

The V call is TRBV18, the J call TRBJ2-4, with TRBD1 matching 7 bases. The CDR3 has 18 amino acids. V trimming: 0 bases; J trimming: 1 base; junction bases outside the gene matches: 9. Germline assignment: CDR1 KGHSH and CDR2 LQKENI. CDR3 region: CASSPPSTGARAKNIQYF. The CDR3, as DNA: TGTGCCAGCTCACCACCGAGTACAGGGGCACGGGCCAAAAACATTCAGTACTTC.

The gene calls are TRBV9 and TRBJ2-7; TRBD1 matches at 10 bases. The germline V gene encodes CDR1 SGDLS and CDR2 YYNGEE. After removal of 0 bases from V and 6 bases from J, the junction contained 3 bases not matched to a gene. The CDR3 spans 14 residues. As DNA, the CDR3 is TGTGCCAGCAGCGTAGGACAGGGGGCGGGCGAGCAGTACTTC. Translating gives CASSVGQGAGEQYF.

CDR3 bases: TGTGCCAGCAGCTTAGGCCTAGCGGGGGAAGAGACCCAGTACTTC. Translation: CASSLGLAGEETQYF. The chain couples TRBV7-9 to TRBJ2-5; 10 bases are a match to TRBD2. Germline V gene data show CDR1 as SEHNR and CDR2 as FQNEAQ (reference sequence). The CDR3 spans 15 residues. With 1 base clipped from V and 3 bases from J, the junction kept 2 bases outside the gene matches.

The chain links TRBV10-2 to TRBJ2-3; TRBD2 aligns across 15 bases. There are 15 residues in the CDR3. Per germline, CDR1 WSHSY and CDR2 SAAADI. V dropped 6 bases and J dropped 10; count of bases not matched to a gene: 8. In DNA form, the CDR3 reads TGCGCCAGCAGCGGGGGACTAGCGGGGGGTGGGTCGCAGTATTTT. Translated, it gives CASSGGLAGGGSQYF.

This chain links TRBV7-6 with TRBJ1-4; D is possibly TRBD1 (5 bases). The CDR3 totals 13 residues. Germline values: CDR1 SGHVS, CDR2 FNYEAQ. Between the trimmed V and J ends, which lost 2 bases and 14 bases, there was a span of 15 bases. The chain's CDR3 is CASSLSRAEGLFF. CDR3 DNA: TGTGCCAGCAGCTTAAGCAGGGCGGAGGGTCTGTTTTTT.

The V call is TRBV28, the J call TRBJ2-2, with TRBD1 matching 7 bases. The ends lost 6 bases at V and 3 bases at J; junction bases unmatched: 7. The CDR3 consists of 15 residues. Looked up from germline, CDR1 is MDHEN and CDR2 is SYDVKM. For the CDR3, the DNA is TGTGCCAGCAGAGGTCCCGGGACAGACACCGGGGAGCTGTTTTTT. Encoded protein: CASRGPGTDTGELFF. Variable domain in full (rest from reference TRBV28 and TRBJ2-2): DVKVTQSSRYLVKRTGEKVFLECVQDMDHENMFWYRQDPGLGLRLIYFSYDVKMKEKGDIPEGYSVSREKKERFSLILESASTNQTSMYLCASRGPGTDTGELFFGEGSRLTVL.

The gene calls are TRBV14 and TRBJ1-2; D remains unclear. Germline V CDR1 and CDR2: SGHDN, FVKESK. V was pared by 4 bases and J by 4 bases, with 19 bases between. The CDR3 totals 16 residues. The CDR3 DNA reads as TGTGCCAGCAGCCCCGTCCTGGCGGTCCCCTTCTATGGCTACACCTTC. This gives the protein CASSPVLAVPFYGYTF.

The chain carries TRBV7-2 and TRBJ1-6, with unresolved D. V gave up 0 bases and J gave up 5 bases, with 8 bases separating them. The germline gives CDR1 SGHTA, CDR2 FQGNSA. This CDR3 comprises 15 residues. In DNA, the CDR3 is TGTGCCAGCAGCTTAGCGCGTGTGAATAATTCACCCCTCCACTTT. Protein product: CASSLARVNNSPLHF. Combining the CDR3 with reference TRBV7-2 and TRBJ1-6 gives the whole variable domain GAGVSQSPSNKVTEKGKDVELRCDPISGHTALYWYRQSLGQGLEFLIYFQGNSAPDKSGLPSDRFSAERTGGSVSTLTIQRTQQEDSAVYLCASSLARVNNSPLHFGNGTRLTVT.

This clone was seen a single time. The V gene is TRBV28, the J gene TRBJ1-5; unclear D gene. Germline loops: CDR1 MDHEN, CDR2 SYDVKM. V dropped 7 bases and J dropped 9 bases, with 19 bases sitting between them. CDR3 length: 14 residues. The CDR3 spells CASNPGGKLGPQHF. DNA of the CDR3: TGTGCCAGCAACCCCGGTGGTAAACTGGGGCCCCAGCATTTT.